This T cell receptor (beta chain) was captured in a study of CD4 T cells in relation to SARS-CoV-2 and coronaviruses. Profiling relied on immunoSEQ multiplex PCR, and the TCRdb table lists in-frame clones only, not all of them. The data show 15,000 to 20,000 clones, with 75% to 85% seen just once and around 15% held by the top ten. Unexposed donor CD4+ T cells date from about 2010-2018, before the COVID-19 pandemic. The cells were cultured for under 13 days before CD4+ T cells were isolated. Points on this clone: Its antigen is still unknown.

The sample comprised CD4+ T cells from PBMCs, cultured in vitro. The TCR sequence derives from a human donor in good health.

The CDR3 sequence: CASSQRGGPYEQYF. CDR3 coding DNA: TGTGCCAGCAGCCAGCGCGGGGGGCCCTACGAGCAGTACTTC. The V gene is TRBV3-1 (or the pseudogene TRBV3-2), the J gene TRBJ2-7, with 8 bases that match TRBD2. Germline trimming cut 3 bases from V and 2 bases from J; bases unmatched to any gene: 3. This CDR3 region has 14 residues. CDR1 and CDR2 (germline): LGHDT, YNNKEL (reference sequence).